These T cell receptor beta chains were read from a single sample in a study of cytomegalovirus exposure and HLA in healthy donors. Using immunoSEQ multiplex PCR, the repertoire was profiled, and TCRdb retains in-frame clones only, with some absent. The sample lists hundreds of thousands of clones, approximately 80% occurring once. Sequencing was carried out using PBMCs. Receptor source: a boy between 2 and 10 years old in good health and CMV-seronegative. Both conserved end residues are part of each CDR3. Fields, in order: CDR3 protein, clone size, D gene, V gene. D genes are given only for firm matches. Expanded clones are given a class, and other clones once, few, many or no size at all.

CDR3 protein: CASSEDRGDQPQHF
clone size: .
D gene: TRBD1
V gene: TRBV6-1

CDR3 protein: CASSLAPRGAGDTGELFF
clone size: .
D gene: TRBD2
V gene: TRBV5-4

CDR3 protein: CASSSRWSTDTQYF
clone size: .
D gene: .
V gene: TRBV27

CDR3 protein: CASSLVSAATGELFF
clone size: .
D gene: .
V gene: TRBV7-8

CDR3 protein: CASSVVVPNTGEAFF
clone size: .
D gene: .
V gene: TRBV9

CDR3 protein: CASSLDRDSGGTDTQYF
clone size: .
D gene: .
V gene: TRBV7-8

CDR3 protein: CASSLYGDTQYF
clone size: .
D gene: .
V gene: TRBV7-8

CDR3 protein: CASSLQGRGEKLFF
clone size: .
D gene: TRBD1
V gene: TRBV7-9

CDR3 protein: CASSLAHSSSGANVLTF
clone size: .
D gene: .
V gene: TRBV5-1

CDR3 protein: CASSLGGGSTYGYTF
clone size: .
D gene: .
V gene: TRBV7-2

CDR3 protein: CASSLGLAGTQETQYF
clone size: .
D gene: TRBD2
V gene: TRBV6-6

CDR3 protein: CASSLFTRTYEQYF
clone size: .
D gene: .
V gene: TRBV5-6

CDR3 protein: CASSQGGLRDPAGRVGNQPQHF
clone size: few
D gene: .
V gene: TRBV4-2

CDR3 protein: CASSPRTSGMSYNEQFF
clone size: .
D gene: TRBD2
V gene: TRBV9

CDR3 protein: CASSDRDGGYTF
clone size: .
D gene: .
V gene: TRBV10-1

CDR3 protein: CASSLGPGQGWEETQYF
clone size: .
D gene: TRBD1
V gene: TRBV5-6

CDR3 protein: CSVAPGGEPEAFF
clone size: .
D gene: .
V gene: TRBV29-1

CDR3 protein: CASSIVNQPQHF
clone size: .
D gene: .
V gene: TRBV19

CDR3 protein: CASSLEGGTNEQFF
clone size: .
D gene: .
V gene: TRBV7-6

CDR3 protein: CASSAGSSNQPQHF
clone size: .
D gene: .
V gene: TRBV10-1

CDR3 protein: CASRRDSGSELFF
clone size: .
D gene: TRBD1
V gene: TRBV6-5

CDR3 protein: CASRPGAGEGETQYF
clone size: .
D gene: TRBD2
V gene: TRBV7-2

CDR3 protein: CASSVGASNQPQHF
clone size: .
D gene: .
V gene: TRBV2

CDR3 protein: CASSMYDRGYEQYF
clone size: few
D gene: TRBD1
V gene: TRBV19

CDR3 protein: CASSSNTDTQYF
clone size: .
D gene: .
V gene: TRBV7-9

CDR3 protein: CAISEVLAIAKNIQYF
clone size: .
D gene: TRBD2
V gene: TRBV10-3

CDR3 protein: CASSRGDWNTEAFF
clone size: .
D gene: .
V gene: TRBV9

CDR3 protein: CASSRTDRDNQPQHF
clone size: .
D gene: .
V gene: TRBV4-2

CDR3 protein: CAWSWTSTSEQFF
clone size: .
D gene: .
V gene: TRBV30

CDR3 protein: CASSVGAWTDTQYF
clone size: .
D gene: .
V gene: TRBV9

CDR3 protein: CASSIRQGPHGYTF
clone size: once
D gene: TRBD1
V gene: TRBV5-6

CDR3 protein: CASSPKDRSLLRGSNQPQHF
clone size: .
D gene: TRBD1
V gene: TRBV18

CDR3 protein: CASSIVVGDNEQFF
clone size: .
D gene: .
V gene: TRBV19

CDR3 protein: CAWSVGGSVGDTQYF
clone size: .
D gene: TRBD2
V gene: TRBV30

CDR3 protein: CASSERWYEQYF
clone size: few
D gene: .
V gene: TRBV2

CDR3 protein: CASSLRQGGSTEAFF
clone size: .
D gene: TRBD1
V gene: TRBV18

CDR3 protein: CASRGLASLETQYF
clone size: .
D gene: TRBD2
V gene: TRBV2

CDR3 protein: CASSSPKSGDYNEQFF
clone size: once
D gene: .
V gene: TRBV6-6

CDR3 protein: CASSSQGTGQDEQYF
clone size: .
D gene: TRBD1
V gene: TRBV7-9

CDR3 protein: CASEWGGLNEQFF
clone size: .
D gene: .
V gene: TRBV7-9

CDR3 protein: CASSLRGLQETQYF
clone size: .
D gene: TRBD1
V gene: TRBV13

CDR3 protein: CASSKSTSGRGTDTQYF
clone size: .
D gene: TRBD2
V gene: TRBV19

CDR3 protein: CASSVIAGVQAFF
clone size: .
D gene: .
V gene: TRBV19

CDR3 protein: CASSSLAGGIYEQYF
clone size: .
D gene: TRBD2
V gene: TRBV5-6

CDR3 protein: CASSVGGTDTQYF
clone size: few
D gene: .
V gene: TRBV2

CDR3 protein: CASSSGRGTQYF
clone size: .
D gene: .
V gene: TRBV5-1